This T cell receptor beta chain was profiled in a study of metastatic and nonmetastatic thyroid tumors. TCRdb re-called clones from the PCR reads using MiXCR. The repertoire includes around 26,000 clones, more than 10% of them detected once, and roughly 18% sits in the top ten. Treatment of any kind had been given to no patient before thyroid surgery. The V end lost 5 bases, the J end lost 7 bases, and 11 bases lay between the germline ends. Germline V gene data show CDR1 as MNHEY and CDR2 as SMNVEV (reference sequence). The CDR3 totals 13 residues. The chain employs TRBV27 and TRBJ2-2, with D possibly TRBD1 on 6 matching bases. The TCR originated in a female donor with papillary thyroid cancer or a benign thyroid nodule (not recorded which). Some clones in this sample may be carry-over from other donors' samples. Sequenced sample: blood. This CDR3 is CASSPWTDGELFF. The CDR3 DNA is TGTGCCAGCAGTCCCTGGACAGACGGGGAGCTGTTTTTT.